The 25 T cell receptor beta chains below were found in one sample sequenced in a study of OX40 agonist ivuxolimab in advanced cancers. Assay: immunoSEQ multiplex PCR; the TCRdb copy retains only in-frame clones and omits some. The data contain about 69,000 clones, roughly 90% of them seen just once; the ten biggest clones take up under 3.5%. The sequencing used CD4+ or CD8+ T cells sorted from blood, collected in a trial of the OX40 agonist ivuxolimab. These receptor sequences come from an adult with an advanced solid tumor such as melanoma, head and neck, liver or kidney cancer.

The V call is TRBV25-1, the J call TRBJ1-6; D may be TRBD1 (6 bases). Germline loops: CDR1 MGHDK, CDR2 SYGVNS. This CDR3 has 15 residues. Between the trimmed V and J ends, which lost 4 bases and 9 bases, there was a span of 16 bases. In DNA form, the CDR3 reads TGTGCCAGCAGTGCCCTCGACAGGATTGGTTCACCCCTCCACTTT. Protein sequence: CASSALDRIGSPLHF.

The rearrangement joins TRBV5-5 to TRBJ2-5, with D maybe TRBD1 (6 bases). V was shortened by 4 bases and J by 1 base, with 17 bases between the two germline ends. In germline, CDR1 is SGHKS, CDR2 YYEKEE (reference sequence). CDR3 length: 16 amino acids. This chain's CDR3 is CASSLGAGTSQETQYF. For the CDR3, the DNA is TGTGCCAGCAGCCTGGGGGCCGGGACAAGCCAAGAGACCCAGTACTTC.

The chain combines TRBV4-1 with TRBJ2-5; maybe TRBD2 (6 bases). CDR3 length: 13 amino acids. V shed 3 bases and J shed 3 bases, with 8 bases lying between them. Per the germline V gene, CDR1 is MGHRA and CDR2 is YSYEKL. The CDR3 nucleotides read TGCGCCAGCAGCCAGGGACTGGAAGAGACCCAGTACTTC. It yields the protein CASSQGLEETQYF.

V is TRBV28 and J is TRBJ1-2; no firm D call. The CDR3 loop spans 10 amino acids. Trimming stripped 8 bases from V and 3 bases from J, with 4 bases between. Germline assignment: CDR1 MDHEN and CDR2 SYDVKM. The DNA of the CDR3 is TGTGCCAGCGGGGACTATGGCTACACCTTC. This gives the protein CASGDYGYTF.

The V gene is TRBV28, the J gene TRBJ2-7; D possibly corresponds to TRBD2 (5 bases). The CDR3 consists of 15 residues. V was shortened by 3 bases and J by 7 bases, with 19 bases between the two germline ends. Germline V gene sequence: CDR1 MDHEN, CDR2 SYDVKM. For the CDR3, the DNA is TGTGCCAGCAGTTTCCCCTTACGGGGTTTTGGGGAGCAGTACTTC. Translating it yields CASSFPLRGFGEQYF.

J is TRBJ1-2 and V is TRBV7-9; D unresolved. V gave up 4 bases and J gave up 7 bases, with 19 bases separating them. This CDR3 comprises 15 residues. Germline V gene data show CDR1 as SEHNR and CDR2 as FQNEAQ (reference sequence). The CDR3 nucleotides read TGTGCCAGCAGCTCCCTCCGTGGGGATTCGAGTGGCTACACCTTC. Its protein is CASSSLRGDSSGYTF. The full variable domain, rest sourced from reference TRBV7-9 and TRBJ1-2, is DTGVSQNPRHKITKRGQNVTFRCDPISEHNRLYWYRQTLGQGPEFLTYFQNEAQLEKSRLLSDRFSAERPKGSFSTLEIQRTEQGDSAMYLCASSSLRGDSSGYTFGSGTRLTVV.

This chain links TRBV19 with TRBJ2-1; TRBD2 matches at 8 bases. Trimming removed 5 bases from V and 9 bases from J; junction bases left unmatched: 9. This CDR3 has 14 amino acids. The germline gives CDR1 LNHDA, CDR2 SQIVND (reference sequence). CDR3 protein: CASSDREGPFEQFF. In DNA form, the CDR3 reads TGTGCCAGTAGTGACCGGGAGGGCCCGTTTGAGCAGTTCTTC.

CDR3: CASGLPRQGRGGEQYF. In DNA form, the CDR3 reads TGTGCTAGTGGTTTGCCGAGACAGGGCCGGGGCGGAGAGCAGTACTTC. The chain joins TRBV12-5 to TRBJ2-7, with 7 bases matching TRBD1. CDR1 LGHNT and CDR2 FRNRAP come from the germline V gene. This CDR3 region has 16 residues. The V segment lost 2 bases and the J segment 7 bases; nucleotides outside the gene matches: 14.

CDR3 in DNA: TGTGCCAGCAGCACTTCGATCAGGGTGGACTATGGCTACACCTTC. This codes for CASSTSIRVDYGYTF. The V and J genes are TRBV13 and TRBJ1-2; TRBD1 might be the D (5 bases). The V end was cut by 5 bases, the J end by 3 bases, with 16 bases between. The germline CDR1 and CDR2 sequences are PRHDT and FYEKMQ (reference sequence). CDR3 size: 15 residues.

The rearrangement links TRBV5-6 to TRBJ1-1; the match to TRBD1 covers 7 bases. J lost 4 bases, V lost 4 bases, and 7 bases had no gene match. The CDR3 runs 14 residues. Germline V lookup: CDR1 SGHDT, CDR2 YYEEEE. CDR3 nucleotides: TGTGCCAGCAGCGTGACAGGGTTGAGCACTGAAGCTTTCTTT. It yields the protein CASSVTGLSTEAFF. Variable domain in full (rest from reference TRBV5-6 and TRBJ1-1): DAGVTQSPTHLIKTRGQQVTLRCSPKSGHDTVSWYQQALGQGPQFIFQYYEEEERQRGNFPDRFSGHQFPNYSSELNVNALLLGDSALYLCASSVTGLSTEAFFGQGTRLTVV.

V is TRBV4-1 and J is TRBJ1-2; D gene uncertain. Per germline, CDR1 MGHRA and CDR2 YSYEKL. CDR3 length: 15 residues. Trimming cost V 5 bases and J 0 bases, with 13 bases left between them. The chain's CDR3 is CASSSYVGSNYGYTF. In DNA, the CDR3 is TGCGCCAGCAGCTCATACGTAGGGTCTAACTATGGCTACACCTTC.

The chain has TRBV28 and TRBJ2-7; TRBD1 is a possible D gene (6 bases). Germline CDR1 reads MDHEN; CDR2 reads SYDVKM. The CDR3 is 15 residues long. The ends were cut back, 5 bases at V and 7 bases at J, with 21 bases in the middle. The chain's CDR3 is CASSPPQGSLWEQYF. CDR3 sequence (DNA): TGTGCCAGCAGTCCCCCGCAGGGGTCCCTTTGGGAGCAGTACTTC. Using reference TRBV28 and TRBJ2-7 for the parts outside the CDR3, the full variable domain is DVKVTQSSRYLVKRTGEKVFLECVQDMDHENMFWYRQDPGLGLRLIYFSYDVKMKEKGDIPEGYSVSREKKERFSLILESASTNQTSMYLCASSPPQGSLWEQYFGPGTRLTVT.

This chain links TRBV7-2 with TRBJ2-7, with TRBD2 matching over 7 bases. Germline V gives CDR1 SGHTA, CDR2 FQGNSA. The CDR3 is 15 residues long. J was trimmed by 3 bases and V by 6 bases; bases with no gene match: 11. CDR3 in DNA: TGTGCCAGCAGTCTCTCGGCTAGCGGCTTCTACGAGCAGTACTTC. It translates to CASSLSASGFYEQYF.

This chain uses TRBV27 with TRBJ1-4; TRBD1 matches at 7 bases. This CDR3 is built from 16 residues. The germline gives CDR1 MNHEY, CDR2 SMNVEV (reference sequence). The J segment lost 1 base and the V segment lost 5 bases, leaving 7 bases of the junction unmatched. CDR3 sequence: CASSPTRGRTNEKLFF. The CDR3, as DNA: TGTGCCAGCAGTCCCACCAGGGGGAGAACTAATGAAAAACTGTTTTTT.

The chain links TRBV6-5 to TRBJ2-3; TRBD2 matches 13 bases. With V trimmed by 4 bases and J by 4 bases, 2 bases remained unmatched. Germline V gene lookup returns CDR1 MNHEY and CDR2 SVGAGI. The CDR3 has 15 amino acids. The CDR3 region is CASSWTSGSPDTQYF. The CDR3 DNA reads TGTGCCAGCAGTTGGACTAGCGGGAGTCCAGATACGCAGTATTTT.

The chain is built from TRBV7-2 and TRBJ1-5, with D possibly being TRBD1 (5 bases). The CDR3 is 15 residues long. V dropped 3 bases and J dropped 4 bases, with 13 bases sitting between them. Germline V CDR1 and CDR2: SGHTA, FQGNSA. Here the CDR3 reads CASSFHSGGNQPQHF. For the CDR3, the DNA is TGTGCCAGCAGCTTCCATTCGGGGGGGAATCAGCCCCAGCATTTT.

The V gene is TRBV6-1, the J gene TRBJ1-2; 7 bases match TRBD1. Germline CDR1 reads MNHNS; CDR2 reads SASEGT. The CDR3 extends over 16 amino acids. The V segment lost 6 bases and the J segment 1 base; nucleotides outside the gene matches: 11. The CDR3 DNA follows: TGTGCCAGCAGAGAATCTAGGGGGCGCAGTAACTATGGCTACACCTTC. It yields the protein CASRESRGRSNYGYTF.

The chain combines TRBV12-5 with TRBJ2-7, with 7 bases aligning to TRBD1. This CDR3 is 15 amino acids long. The germline V gene has CDR1 LGHNT and CDR2 FRNRAP. The V gene end was trimmed by 7 bases and the J gene end by 0 bases; junction bases not matched to a gene: 9. The CDR3 reads CASAGTESGSYEQYF. In DNA form, the CDR3 reads TGTGCTAGTGCCGGGACAGAATCAGGCTCCTACGAGCAGTACTTC. The full variable domain, its missing parts supplied by reference TRBV12-5 and TRBJ2-7, is DARVTQTPRHKVTEMGQEVTMRCQPILGHNTVFWYRQTMMQGLELLAYFRNRAPLDDSGMPKDRFSAEMPDATLATLKIQPSEPRDSAVYFCASAGTESGSYEQYFGPGTRLTVT.

The V and J genes are TRBV18 and TRBJ2-5; possibly TRBD1 for D (6 bases). V lost 3 bases, J lost 5 bases, and 19 bases lay in between. Germline CDR1 reads KGHSH; CDR2 reads LQKENI. The CDR3 runs 16 residues. The CDR3 is CASSPRPGQGLETQYF. CDR3 nucleotides: TGTGCCAGCTCACCTCGCCCGGGACAAGGCTTGGAGACCCAGTACTTC.

The chain couples TRBV14 to TRBJ1-4; D is uncertain. The V end was cut by 4 bases, the J end by 7 bases, with 22 bases between. CDR1 is SGHDN, CDR2 FVKESK, per germline. The CDR3 runs to 17 residues. The DNA of the CDR3 is TGTGCCAGCAGCCCCTCCCGGGCAGGCCCGCCGGGTGAAAAACTGTTTTTT. Its protein product is CASSPSRAGPPGEKLFF.

This clone was detected once. This sequence joins TRBV7-9 and TRBJ1-2; TRBD1 agrees at 11 bases. The CDR3 spans 14 residues. Germline trimming cut 5 bases from V and 7 bases from J; bases unmatched to any gene: 6. CDR1 SEHNR and CDR2 FQNEAQ come from the germline V gene (reference sequence). The CDR3: CASSPGQGALGYTF. The DNA for the CDR3 is TGTGCCAGCAGCCCAGGACAGGGGGCGCTTGGCTACACCTTC.

The chain combines TRBV6-1 with TRBJ1-6, with D hard to call. This CDR3 has 13 amino acids. Germline V gene data show CDR1 as MNHNS and CDR2 as SASEGT. Deletions cut 4 bases from V and 9 bases from J, with 10 bases between. The CDR3 DNA reads TGTGCCAGCAGTGTAACGGGCGGTTCACCCCTCCACTTT. It specifies CASSVTGGSPLHF.

V usage is TRBV10-3 and J usage is TRBJ1-6; 8 bases are shared with TRBD1. The CDR3 is made up of 17 amino acids. Germline V gene data show CDR1 as ENHRY and CDR2 as SYGVKD. V shed 2 bases, J shed 4 bases, and the junction held 7 bases outside the gene matches. The CDR3 nucleotides read TGTGCCATCAGTGAGCTGGCAGGGGGCGCGTATAATTCACCCCTCCACTTT. It specifies CAISELAGGAYNSPLHF.

The V gene is TRBV6-5, the J gene TRBJ2-1; 7 bases match TRBD1. This CDR3 is 15 amino acids long. J gave up 2 bases and V 6 bases, and 7 bases lay outside the gene matches. Germline V gene lookup returns CDR1 MNHEY and CDR2 SVGAGI. This CDR3 is CASRDTGATYNEQFF. The CDR3 region has the DNA TGTGCCAGCAGAGACACAGGGGCAACCTACAATGAGCAGTTCTTC.

This clone has only one observation. V gene TRBV5-1 combines with J gene TRBJ2-3, with D unresolved. V was trimmed by 1 base and J by 2 bases, leaving 11 bases between them. The CDR3 spans 15 residues. Germline V gene sequence: CDR1 SGHRS, CDR2 YFSETQ. CDR3 sequence: CASSLLTPDTDTQYF. In DNA, the CDR3 is TGCGCCAGCAGCTTGCTAACCCCTGACACAGATACGCAGTATTTT.